This T cell receptor beta chain was recorded in a study of T cells after yellow fever vaccination. Turning to the study itself: Preparing low-cell-number fractions relied on SMART-Seq v4 Ultra Low Input.

TCRdb ran MiXCR on the 5' RACE reads and lists one entry per CDR3 protein. The sample yields 550,000 to 750,000 distinct CDR3 sequences, roughly 13% seen once. Germline V gene lookup returns CDR1 MDHEN and CDR2 SYDVKM. The ends lost 3 bases at V and 9 bases at J; junction bases unmatched: 13. The CDR3 is made up of 16 amino acids. This clonotype was picked up many times. The sequence came from a man aged 25 to 40 who received the YFV17D yellow fever vaccine. The material was PBMCs, obtained on the day of the yellow fever booster vaccination. The chain has TRBV28 and TRBJ2-1, with TRBD2 identical over 8 bases. The CDR3 is CASSLGLGGLLGEQFF. The CDR3 DNA follows: TGTGCCAGCAGTTTGGGACTAGGTGGGTTGCTGGGTGAGCAGTTCTTC.